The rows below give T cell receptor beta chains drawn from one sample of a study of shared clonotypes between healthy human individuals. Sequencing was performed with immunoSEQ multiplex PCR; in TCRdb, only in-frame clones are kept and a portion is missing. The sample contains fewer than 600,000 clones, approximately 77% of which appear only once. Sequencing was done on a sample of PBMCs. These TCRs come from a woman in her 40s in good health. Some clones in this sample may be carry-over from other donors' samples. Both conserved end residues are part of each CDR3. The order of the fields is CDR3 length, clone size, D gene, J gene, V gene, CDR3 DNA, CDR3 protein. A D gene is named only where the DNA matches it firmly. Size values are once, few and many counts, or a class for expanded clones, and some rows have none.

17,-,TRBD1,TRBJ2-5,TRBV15,TGTGCCACCAGCCCCCGGACAGGGCGGGCGAATGTTGAGACCCAGTACTTC,CATSPRTGRANVETQYF
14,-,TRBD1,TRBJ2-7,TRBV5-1,TGCGCCAGCAGTTTGGGGTCCGGGGACAGCGAGCAGTACTTC,CASSLGSGDSEQYF
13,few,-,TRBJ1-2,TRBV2,TGTGCCAGCAGTGAATTAGCTAACTATGGCTACACCTTC,CASSELANYGYTF
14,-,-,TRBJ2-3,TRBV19,TGTGCCAGTAGTATCGCTACTAGCACAGATACGCAGTATTTT,CASSIATSTDTQYF
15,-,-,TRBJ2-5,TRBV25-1,TGTGCCAGCAGTGACCCCTCTGGGGCCGGGGAGACCCAGTACTTC,CASSDPSGAGETQYF
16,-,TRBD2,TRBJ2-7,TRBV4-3,TGCGCCAGCAGCCAATCGGGACTAGCGGACATAGACGAGCAGTACTTC,CASSQSGLADIDEQYF
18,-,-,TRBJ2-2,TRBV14,TGTGCCAGCAGCCAATACCAGACGTCCCTAGGCGGTACCGGGGAGCTGTTTTTT,CASSQYQTSLGGTGELFF
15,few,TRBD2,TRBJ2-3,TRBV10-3,TGTGCCATCAGCGTAGCGGGAGGGCCGGGCGATACGCAGTATTTT,CAISVAGGPGDTQYF
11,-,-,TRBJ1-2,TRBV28,TGTGCCAGCAGCCCCAACTATGGCTACACCTTC,CASSPNYGYTF
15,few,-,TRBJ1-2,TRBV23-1,TGCGCCAGCGGGGAGGACAGATACAATTTTCGTGGCTACACCTTC,CASGEDRYNFRGYTF
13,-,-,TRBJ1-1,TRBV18,TGTGCCAGCACGAACCAGGGAAACACTGAAGCTTTCTTT,CASTNQGNTEAFF
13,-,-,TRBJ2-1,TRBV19,TGTGCCAGTAGTATTATAGCCTTGGGTGAGCAGTTCTTC,CASSIIALGEQFF
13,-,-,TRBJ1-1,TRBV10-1,TGCGCCAGCAGTTGGGATCCTGGCACTGAAGCTTTCTTT,CASSWDPGTEAFF
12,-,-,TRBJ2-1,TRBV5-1,TGCGCCAGCAGAGGGGGTGAAAATGAGCAGTTCTTC,CASRGGENEQFF
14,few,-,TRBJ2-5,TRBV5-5,TGTGCCAGCAGCTTGTCCGGCAACCAAGAGACCCAGTACTTC,CASSLSGNQETQYF
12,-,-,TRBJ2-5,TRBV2,TGTGCCAGCAGTATGGACAGAGAGACCCAGTACTTC,CASSMDRETQYF
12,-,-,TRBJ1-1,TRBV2,TGTGCCAGCAAGGGACCTCTCACTGAAGCTTTCTTT,CASKGPLTEAFF
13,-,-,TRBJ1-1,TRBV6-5,TGTGCCAGCAGCAGGGAGGTCCATGGTGAAGCTTTCTTT,CASSREVHGEAFF
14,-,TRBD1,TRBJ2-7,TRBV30,TGTGCCTGGAGCCGGGACAGGGGGACCTACGAGCAGTACTTC,CAWSRDRGTYEQYF
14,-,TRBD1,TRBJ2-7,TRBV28,TGTGCCAGCAGTCCGGGACAGGACTGGGACGAGCAGTACTTC,CASSPGQDWDEQYF
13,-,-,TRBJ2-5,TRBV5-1,TGCGCCAGCAGCTCGTCGGGGGATGAGACCCAGTACTTC,CASSSSGDETQYF
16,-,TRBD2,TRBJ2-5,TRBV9,TGTGCCAGCAGCCCAGGGGTAGCGGGAGGCCCTGAGACCCAGTACTTC,CASSPGVAGGPETQYF
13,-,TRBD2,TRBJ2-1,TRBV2,TGTGCCAGCAATTCGGCGGGAGATGGTGAGCAGTTCTTC,CASNSAGDGEQFF
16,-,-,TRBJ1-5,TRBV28,TGTGCCAGCAGTTCCCCCGGGCGTTATAGCAATCAGCCCCAGCATTTT,CASSSPGRYSNQPQHF
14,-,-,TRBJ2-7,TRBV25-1,TGTGCCGCCAGGGGTTCGATTTGCCTTTGGGAGCAGTACTTC,CAARGSICLWEQYF
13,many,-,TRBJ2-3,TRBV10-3,TGTGCCATCAGCCGGGGTAGCACAGATACGCAGTATTTT,CAISRGSTDTQYF
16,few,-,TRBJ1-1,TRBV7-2,TGTGCCAGCAGCCTACGAGCCGGACAGACGAACACTGAAGCTTTCTTT,CASSLRAGQTNTEAFF
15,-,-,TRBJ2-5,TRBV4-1,TGCGCCAGCAGCCATTACGGACAGAACCAAGAGACCCAGTACTTC,CASSHYGQNQETQYF
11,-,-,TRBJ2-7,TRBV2,TGTGCCAGCAGTGGGGCGCGGGAGCAGTACTTC,CASSGAREQYF
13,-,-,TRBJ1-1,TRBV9,TGTGCCAGCAGCGCAGGTCTGAACACTGAAGCTTTCTTT,CASSAGLNTEAFF